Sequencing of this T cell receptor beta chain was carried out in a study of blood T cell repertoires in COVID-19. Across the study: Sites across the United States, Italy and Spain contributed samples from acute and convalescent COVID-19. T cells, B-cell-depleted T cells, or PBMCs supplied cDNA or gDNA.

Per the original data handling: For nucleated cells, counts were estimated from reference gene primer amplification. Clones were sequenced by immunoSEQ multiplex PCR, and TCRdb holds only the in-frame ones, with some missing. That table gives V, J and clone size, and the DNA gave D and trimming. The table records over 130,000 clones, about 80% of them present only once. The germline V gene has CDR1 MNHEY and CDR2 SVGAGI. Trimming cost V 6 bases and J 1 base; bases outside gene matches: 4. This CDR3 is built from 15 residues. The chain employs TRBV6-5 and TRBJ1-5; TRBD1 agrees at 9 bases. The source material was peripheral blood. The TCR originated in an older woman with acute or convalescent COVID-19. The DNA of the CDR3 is TGTGCCAGCAGCCTGGGACAGGGAAGCAATCAGCCCCAGCATTTT. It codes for CASSLGQGSNQPQHF.